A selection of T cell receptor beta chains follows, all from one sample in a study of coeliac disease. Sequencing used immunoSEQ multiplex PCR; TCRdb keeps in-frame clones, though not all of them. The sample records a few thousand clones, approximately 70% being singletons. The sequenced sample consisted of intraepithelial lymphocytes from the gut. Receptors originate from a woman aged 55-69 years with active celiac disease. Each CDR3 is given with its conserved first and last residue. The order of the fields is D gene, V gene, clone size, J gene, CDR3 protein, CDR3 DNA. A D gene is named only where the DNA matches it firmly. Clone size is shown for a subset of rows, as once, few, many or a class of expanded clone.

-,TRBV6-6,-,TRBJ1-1,CASRTLRAEAFF,TGTGCCAGCAGGACTCTGAGGGCTGAAGCTTTCTTT
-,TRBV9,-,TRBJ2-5,CASSGPLFGGSQETQYF,TGTGCCAGCAGCGGCCCCCTCTTTGGGGGGTCTCAAGAGACCCAGTACTTC
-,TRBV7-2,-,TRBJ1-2,CASSLALAVYGYTF,TGTGCCAGCAGCTTAGCCCTAGCAGTCTATGGCTACACCTTC
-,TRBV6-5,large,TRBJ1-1,CASSQTAMNTEAFF,TGTGCCAGCAGCCAGACAGCTATGAACACTGAAGCTTTCTTT
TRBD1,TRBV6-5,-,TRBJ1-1,CASSYWGTGGEAFF,TGTGCCAGCAGTTACTGGGGGACAGGGGGTGAAGCTTTCTTT
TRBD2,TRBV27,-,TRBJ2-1,CASSLGTSGSGVEEQFF,TGTGCCAGCAGTTTGGGGACTAGCGGGAGCGGTGTCGAGGAGCAGTTCTTC
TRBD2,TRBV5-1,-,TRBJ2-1,CASRMTSGGTNEQFF,TGCGCCAGCAGAATGACTAGCGGGGGCACAAATGAGCAGTTCTTC
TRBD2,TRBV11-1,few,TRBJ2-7,CASSSQRGQSYEQYF,TGTGCCAGCAGCTCTCAGCGGGGGCAATCCTACGAGCAGTACTTC
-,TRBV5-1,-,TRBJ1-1,CASSEQGPNTEAFF,TGCGCCAGCAGCGAACAGGGACCTAACACTGAAGCTTTCTTT
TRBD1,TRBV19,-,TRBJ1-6,CASSRGQGDSPLHF,TGTGCCAGTAGTAGGGGACAGGGTGATTCACCCCTCCACTTT
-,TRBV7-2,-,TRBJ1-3,CASSLQLGNTIYF,TGTGCCAGCAGCTTACAACTAGGGAACACCATATATTTT
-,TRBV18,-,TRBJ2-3,CVSSWDKSDTQYF,TGCGTAAGCTCATGGGACAAATCAGATACGCAGTATTTT
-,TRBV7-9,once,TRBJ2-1,CASSERQGALFVYNEQFF,TGTGCCAGCAGCGAGCGCCAGGGCGCCCTATTTGTCTACAATGAGCAGTTCTTC
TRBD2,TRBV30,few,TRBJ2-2,CAWSSGGSISGELFF,TGTGCCTGGAGTAGCGGCGGGAGTATCTCCGGGGAGCTGTTTTTT
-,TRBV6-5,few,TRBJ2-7,CASGDHGGGYEQYF,TGTGCCAGCGGGGACCATGGGGGCGGGTACGAGCAGTACTTC
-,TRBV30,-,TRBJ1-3,CAWSPAIAGNTIYF,TGTGCCTGGAGTCCCGCCATAGCTGGAAACACCATATATTTT
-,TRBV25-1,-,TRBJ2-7,CASSDLEGLYEQYF,TGTGCCAGCAGTGATCTTGAGGGACTCTACGAGCAGTACTTC
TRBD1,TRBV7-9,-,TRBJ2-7,CASSFTGQGSYEQYF,TGTGCCAGCAGCTTCACCGGACAGGGCTCCTACGAGCAGTACTTC
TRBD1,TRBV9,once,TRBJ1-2,CASSVEQGNYGYTF,TGTGCCAGCAGCGTAGAACAGGGGAACTATGGCTACACCTTC
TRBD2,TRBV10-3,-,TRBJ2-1,CAISKNSGGASYNEQFF,TGTGCCATCAGTAAAAATAGCGGGGGGGCCTCCTACAATGAGCAGTTCTTC
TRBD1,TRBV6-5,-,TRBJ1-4,CASSSQTGGYEKLFF,TGTGCCAGCAGTTCGCAGACAGGGGGGTATGAAAAACTGTTTTTT
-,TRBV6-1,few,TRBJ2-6,CASSAHQGPGANVLTF,TGTGCCAGCAGTGCCCATCAGGGTCCTGGGGCCAACGTCCTGACTTTC
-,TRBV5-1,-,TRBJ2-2,CASSPDPLAHGELFF,TGCGCCAGCAGCCCCGATCCCTTAGCGCACGGGGAGCTGTTTTTT
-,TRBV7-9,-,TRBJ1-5,CASSLEGTFNQPQHF,TGTGCCAGCAGCTTAGAGGGGACATTCAATCAGCCCCAGCATTTT
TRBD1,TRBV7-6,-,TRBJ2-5,CASSQRPDRGETQYF,TGTGCCAGCAGCCAAAGGCCGGACAGGGGGGAGACCCAGTACTTC
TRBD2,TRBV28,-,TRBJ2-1,CASTSSGNRNSYNEQFF,TGTGCCAGCACTTCTAGCGGGAATCGGAACTCCTACAATGAGCAGTTCTTC
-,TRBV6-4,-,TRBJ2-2,CASSGAIPGSRTGELFF,TGTGCCAGCAGTGGGGCGATTCCGGGATCTAGAACCGGGGAGCTGTTTTTT
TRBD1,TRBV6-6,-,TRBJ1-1,CASSYPGTGGPEAFF,TGTGCCAGCAGTTACCCAGGGACAGGGGGCCCTGAAGCTTTCTTT
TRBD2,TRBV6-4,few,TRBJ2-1,CASSPSGGLSSYNEQFF,TGTGCCAGCAGTCCTAGCGGGGGCCTAAGCTCCTACAATGAGCAGTTCTTC
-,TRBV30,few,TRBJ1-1,CGCSGTQGTEAFF,TGTGGGTGCTCCGGGACCCAGGGGACTGAAGCTTTCTTT
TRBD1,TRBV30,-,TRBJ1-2,CAWSEGQGIYGGYTF,TGTGCCTGGAGCGAGGGACAGGGGATTTACGGTGGCTACACCTTC